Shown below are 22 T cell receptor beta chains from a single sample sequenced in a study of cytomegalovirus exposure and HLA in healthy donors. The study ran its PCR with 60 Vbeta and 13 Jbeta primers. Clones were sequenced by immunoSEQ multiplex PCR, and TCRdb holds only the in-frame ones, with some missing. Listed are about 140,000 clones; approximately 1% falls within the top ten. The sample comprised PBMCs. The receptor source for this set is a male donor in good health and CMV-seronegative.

Written as DNA, the CDR3 is TGTGCCGGGAGTCGGGGGGGGTACAATGAGCAGTTCTTC. It yields the protein CAGSRGGYNEQFF. The rearrangement joins TRBV28 to TRBJ2-1, with 8 bases matching TRBD2. Germline V gene data show CDR1 as MDHEN and CDR2 as SYDVKM. With 11 bases clipped from V and 4 bases from J, the junction kept 7 bases outside the gene matches. CDR3 length equals 13 residues.

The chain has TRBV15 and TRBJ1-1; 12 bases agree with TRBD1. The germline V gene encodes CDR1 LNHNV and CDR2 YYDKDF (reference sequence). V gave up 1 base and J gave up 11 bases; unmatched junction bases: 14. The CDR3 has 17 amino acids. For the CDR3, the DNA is TGTGCCACCAGCAGAGCACTTTTGGGACAGGGGGCAGGAAGGGCTTTCTTT. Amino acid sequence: CATSRALLGQGAGRAFF.

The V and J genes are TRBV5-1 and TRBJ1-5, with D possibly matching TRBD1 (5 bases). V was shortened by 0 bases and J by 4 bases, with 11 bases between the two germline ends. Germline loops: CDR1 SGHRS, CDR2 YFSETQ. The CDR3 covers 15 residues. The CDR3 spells CASSLDGGMNQPQHF. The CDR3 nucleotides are TGCGCCAGCAGCTTGGATGGGGGGATGAATCAGCCCCAGCATTTT.

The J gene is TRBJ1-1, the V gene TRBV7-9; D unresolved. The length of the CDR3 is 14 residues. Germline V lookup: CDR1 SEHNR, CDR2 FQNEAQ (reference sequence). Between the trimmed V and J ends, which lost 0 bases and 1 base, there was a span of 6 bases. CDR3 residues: CASSLARENTEAFF. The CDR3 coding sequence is TGTGCCAGCAGCTTAGCGAGGGAGAACACTGAAGCTTTCTTT. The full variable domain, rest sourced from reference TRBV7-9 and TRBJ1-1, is DTGVSQNPRHKITKRGQNVTFRCDPISEHNRLYWYRQTLGQGPEFLTYFQNEAQLEKSRLLSDRFSAERPKGSFSTLEIQRTEQGDSAMYLCASSLARENTEAFFGQGTRLTVV.

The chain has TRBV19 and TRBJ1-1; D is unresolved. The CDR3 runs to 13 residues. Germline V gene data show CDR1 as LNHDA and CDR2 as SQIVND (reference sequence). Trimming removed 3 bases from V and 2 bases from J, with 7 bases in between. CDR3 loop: CASSISRNTEAFF. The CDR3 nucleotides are TGTGCCAGTAGTATCTCTAGAAACACTGAAGCTTTCTTT.

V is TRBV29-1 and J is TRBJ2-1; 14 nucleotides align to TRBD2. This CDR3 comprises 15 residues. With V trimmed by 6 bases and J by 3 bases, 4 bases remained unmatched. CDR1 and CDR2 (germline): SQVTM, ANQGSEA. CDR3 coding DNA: TGCAGCGTCGGGACTAGCGGGAGTAGCTACAATGAGCAGTTCTTC. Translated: CSVGTSGSSYNEQFF.

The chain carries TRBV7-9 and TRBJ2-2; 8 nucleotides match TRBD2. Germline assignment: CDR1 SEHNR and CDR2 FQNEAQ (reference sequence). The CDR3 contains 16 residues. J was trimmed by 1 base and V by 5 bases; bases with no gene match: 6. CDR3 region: CASSPPGGENTGELFF. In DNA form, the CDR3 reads TGTGCCAGCAGCCCGCCGGGGGGGGAGAACACCGGGGAGCTGTTTTTT. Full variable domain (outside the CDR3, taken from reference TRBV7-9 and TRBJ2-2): DTGVSQNPRHKITKRGQNVTFRCDPISEHNRLYWYRQTLGQGPEFLTYFQNEAQLEKSRLLSDRFSAERPKGSFSTLEIQRTEQGDSAMYLCASSPPGGENTGELFFGEGSRLTVL.

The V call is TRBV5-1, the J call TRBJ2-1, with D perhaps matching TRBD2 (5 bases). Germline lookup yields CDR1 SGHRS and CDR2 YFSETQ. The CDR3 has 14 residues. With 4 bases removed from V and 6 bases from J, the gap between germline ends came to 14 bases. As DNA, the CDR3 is TGCGCCAGCAGCCCCGCGGGTTGGGGCAATGAGCAGTTCTTC. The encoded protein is CASSPAGWGNEQFF. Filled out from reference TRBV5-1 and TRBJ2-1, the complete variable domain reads KAGVTQTPRYLIKTRGQQVTLSCSPISGHRSVSWYQQTPGQGLQFLFEYFSETQRNKGNFPGRFSGRQFSNSRSEMNVSTLELGDSALYLCASSPAGWGNEQFFGPGTRLTVL.

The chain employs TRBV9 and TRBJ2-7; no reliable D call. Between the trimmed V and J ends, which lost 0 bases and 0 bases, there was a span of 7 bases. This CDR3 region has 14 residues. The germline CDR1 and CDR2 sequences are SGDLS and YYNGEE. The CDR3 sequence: CASSVVPSSYEQYF. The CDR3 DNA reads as TGTGCCAGCAGCGTAGTTCCTAGCTCCTACGAGCAGTACTTC.

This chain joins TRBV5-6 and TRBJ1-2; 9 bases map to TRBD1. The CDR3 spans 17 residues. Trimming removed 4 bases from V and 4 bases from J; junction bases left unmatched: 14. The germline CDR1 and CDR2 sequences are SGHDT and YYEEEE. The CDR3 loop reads CASSPSGTGTASYGYTF. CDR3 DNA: TGTGCCAGCAGCCCCTCCGGGACAGGGACCGCTAGCTATGGCTACACCTTC. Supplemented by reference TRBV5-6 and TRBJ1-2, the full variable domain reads DAGVTQSPTHLIKTRGQQVTLRCSPKSGHDTVSWYQQALGQGPQFIFQYYEEEERQRGNFPDRFSGHQFPNYSSELNVNALLLGDSALYLCASSPSGTGTASYGYTFGSGTRLTVV.

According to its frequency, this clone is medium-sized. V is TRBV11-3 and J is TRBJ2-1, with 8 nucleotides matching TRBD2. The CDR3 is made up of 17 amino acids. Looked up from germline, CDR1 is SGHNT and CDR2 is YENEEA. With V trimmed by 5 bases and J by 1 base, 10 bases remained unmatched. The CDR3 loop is CASSRGTSGRSYNEQFF. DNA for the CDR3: TGTGCCAGCAGCAGAGGTACTAGCGGTCGATCCTACAATGAGCAGTTCTTC.

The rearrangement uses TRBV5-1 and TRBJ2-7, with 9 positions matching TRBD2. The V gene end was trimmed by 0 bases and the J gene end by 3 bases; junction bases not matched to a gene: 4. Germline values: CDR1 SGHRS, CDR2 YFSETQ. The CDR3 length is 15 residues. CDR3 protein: CASSLGRGRVYEQYF. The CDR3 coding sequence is TGCGCCAGCAGCTTGGGCCGCGGGAGGGTCTACGAGCAGTACTTC.

CDR3 nucleotide sequence: TGTGCCAGCAGCCACCAACAGGGTGCTGAAGCTTTCTTT. As protein: CASSHQQGAEAFF. The V gene is TRBV4-2, the J gene TRBJ1-1; D might be TRBD1 (6 bases). CDR3 length: 13 amino acids. Germline CDR1 LGHNA, CDR2 YNFKEQ. Trimming took off 3 bases at V and 6 bases at J, with 11 bases between the two ends.

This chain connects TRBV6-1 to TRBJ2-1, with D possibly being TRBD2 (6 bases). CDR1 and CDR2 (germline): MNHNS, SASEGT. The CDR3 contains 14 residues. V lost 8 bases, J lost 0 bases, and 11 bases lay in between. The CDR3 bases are TGTGCCAGCGAGGGACTTAGCTCCTACAATGAGCAGTTCTTC. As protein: CASEGLSSYNEQFF.

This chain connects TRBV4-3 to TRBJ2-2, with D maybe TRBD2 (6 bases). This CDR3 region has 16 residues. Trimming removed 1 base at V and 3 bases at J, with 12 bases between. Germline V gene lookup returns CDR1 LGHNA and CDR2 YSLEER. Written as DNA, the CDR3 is TGCGCCAGCAGCCAAGCCAGGGAGGCGTACACCGGGGAGCTGTTTTTT. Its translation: CASSQAREAYTGELFF.

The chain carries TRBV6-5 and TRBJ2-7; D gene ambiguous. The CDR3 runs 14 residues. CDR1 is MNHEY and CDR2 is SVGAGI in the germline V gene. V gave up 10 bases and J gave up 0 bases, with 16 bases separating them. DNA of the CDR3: TGTGCCAATAAAGCCGGGTCCCTCTCCTACGAGCAGTACTTC. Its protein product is CANKAGSLSYEQYF.

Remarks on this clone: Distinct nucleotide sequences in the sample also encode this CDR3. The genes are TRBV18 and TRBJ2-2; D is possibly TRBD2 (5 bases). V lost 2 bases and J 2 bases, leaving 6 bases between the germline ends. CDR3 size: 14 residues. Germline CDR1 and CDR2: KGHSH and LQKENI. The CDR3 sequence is CASSPGLNTGELFF. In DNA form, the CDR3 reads TGTGCCAGCTCACCAGGACTTAACACCGGGGAGCTGTTTTTT.

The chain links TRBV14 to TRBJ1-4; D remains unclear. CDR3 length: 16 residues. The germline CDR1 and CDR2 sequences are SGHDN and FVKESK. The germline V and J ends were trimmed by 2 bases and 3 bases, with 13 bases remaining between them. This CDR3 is CASSQRRPGANEKLFF. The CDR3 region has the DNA TGTGCCAGCAGCCAACGGAGACCCGGGGCTAATGAAAAACTGTTTTTT.

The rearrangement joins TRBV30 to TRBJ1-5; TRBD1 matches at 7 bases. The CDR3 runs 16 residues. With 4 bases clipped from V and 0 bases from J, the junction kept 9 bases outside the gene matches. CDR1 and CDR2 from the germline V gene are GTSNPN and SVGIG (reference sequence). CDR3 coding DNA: TGTGCCTGGACCCCGGGGACAGCAAATAGCAATCAGCCCCAGCATTTT. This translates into CAWTPGTANSNQPQHF.

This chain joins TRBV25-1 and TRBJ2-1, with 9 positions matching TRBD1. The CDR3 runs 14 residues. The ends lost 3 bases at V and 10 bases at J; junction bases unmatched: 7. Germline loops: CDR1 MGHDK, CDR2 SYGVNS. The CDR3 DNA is TGTGCCAGCAGTGATATGGGACAGGGAAACGAGCAGTTCTTC. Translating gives CASSDMGQGNEQFF.

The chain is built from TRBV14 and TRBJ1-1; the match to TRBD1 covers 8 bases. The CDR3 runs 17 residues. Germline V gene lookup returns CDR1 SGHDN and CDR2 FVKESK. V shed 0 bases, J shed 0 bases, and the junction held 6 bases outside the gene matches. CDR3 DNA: TGTGCCAGCAGCCAAGAGGACAGGGCCTTTATGAACACTGAAGCTTTCTTT. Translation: CASSQEDRAFMNTEAFF.

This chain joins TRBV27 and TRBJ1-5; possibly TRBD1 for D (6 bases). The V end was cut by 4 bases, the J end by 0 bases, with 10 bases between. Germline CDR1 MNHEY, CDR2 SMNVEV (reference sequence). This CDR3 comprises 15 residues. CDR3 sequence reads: CASSSGTISNQPQHF. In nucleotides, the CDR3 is TGTGCCAGCAGTTCGGGGACAATTAGCAATCAGCCCCAGCATTTT.